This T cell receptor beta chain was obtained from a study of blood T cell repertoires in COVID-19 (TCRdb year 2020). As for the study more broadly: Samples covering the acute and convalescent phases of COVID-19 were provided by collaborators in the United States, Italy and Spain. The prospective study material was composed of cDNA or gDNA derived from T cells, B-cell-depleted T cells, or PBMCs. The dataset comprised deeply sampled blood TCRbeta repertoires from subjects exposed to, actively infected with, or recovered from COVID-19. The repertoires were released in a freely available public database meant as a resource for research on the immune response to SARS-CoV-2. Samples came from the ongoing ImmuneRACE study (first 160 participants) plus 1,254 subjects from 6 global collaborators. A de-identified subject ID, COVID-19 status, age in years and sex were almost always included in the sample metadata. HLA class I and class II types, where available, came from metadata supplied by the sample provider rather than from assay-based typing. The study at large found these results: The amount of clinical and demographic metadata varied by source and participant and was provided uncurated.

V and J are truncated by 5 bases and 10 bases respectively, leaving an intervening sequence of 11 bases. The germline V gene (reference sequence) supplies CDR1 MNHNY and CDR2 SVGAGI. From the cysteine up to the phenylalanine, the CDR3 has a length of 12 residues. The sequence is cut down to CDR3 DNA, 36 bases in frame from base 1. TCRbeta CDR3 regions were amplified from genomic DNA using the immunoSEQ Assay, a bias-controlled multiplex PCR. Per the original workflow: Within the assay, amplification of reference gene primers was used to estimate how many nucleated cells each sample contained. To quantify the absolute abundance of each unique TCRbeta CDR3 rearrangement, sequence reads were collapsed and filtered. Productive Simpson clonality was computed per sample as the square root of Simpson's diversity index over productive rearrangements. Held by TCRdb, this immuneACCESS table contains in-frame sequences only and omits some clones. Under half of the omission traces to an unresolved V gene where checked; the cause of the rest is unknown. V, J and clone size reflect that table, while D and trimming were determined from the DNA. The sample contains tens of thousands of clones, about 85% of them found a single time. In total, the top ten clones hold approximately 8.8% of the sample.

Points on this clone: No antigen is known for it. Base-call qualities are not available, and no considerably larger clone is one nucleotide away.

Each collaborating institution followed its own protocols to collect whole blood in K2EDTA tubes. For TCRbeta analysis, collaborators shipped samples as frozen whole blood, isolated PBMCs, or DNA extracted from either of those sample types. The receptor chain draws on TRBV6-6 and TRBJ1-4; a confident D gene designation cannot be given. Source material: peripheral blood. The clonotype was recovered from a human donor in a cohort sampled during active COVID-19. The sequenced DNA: TGTGCCAGCAGTGGGATTGAGGGAAAACTGTTTTTT. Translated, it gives CASSGIEGKLFF.